These 25 T cell receptor beta chains came from one sample sequenced in a study of T cells after yellow fever vaccination. TCRdb reprocessed the 5' RACE reads with MiXCR, giving one entry per CDR3 protein. The data hold some 290,000 distinct CDR3 sequences, with around 10% observed a single time. Material: CD4+ T cells sorted from PBMCs, obtained 45 days after the yellow fever booster vaccination. The receptors stem from a man younger than 35 who received the YFV17D yellow fever vaccine.

V is TRBV4-1 and J is TRBJ2-7; 9 nucleotides match TRBD1. CDR3 length equals 14 residues. Germline lookup yields CDR1 MGHRA and CDR2 YSYEKL. After removal of 4 bases from V and 6 bases from J, the junction contained 7 bases not matched to a gene. CDR3 in DNA: TGCGCCAGCAGCCGCCGGGACAGGGCGTCCGAGCAGTACTTC. It encodes CASSRRDRASEQYF.

This chain joins TRBV3-1 and TRBJ1-1, with D perhaps TRBD1 (5 bases). Looked up from germline, CDR1 is LGHDT and CDR2 is YNNKEL (reference sequence). Trimming cost V 4 bases and J 1 base, with 10 bases left between them. The CDR3 extends over 14 amino acids. The CDR3 protein is CASSRSGGNTEAFF. The CDR3 nucleotides are TGTGCCAGCAGCCGCTCCGGGGGGAACACTGAAGCTTTCTTT.

This clonotype was seen a few times. V gene TRBV4-2 combines with J gene TRBJ2-5; 9 bases are a match to TRBD2. Trimming at V came to 0 bases and at J to 4 bases, leaving 6 bases not matched to a gene. CDR3 length equals 16 residues. CDR1 is LGHNA, CDR2 YNFKEQ, per germline. The CDR3 loop is CASSQERGRGGETQYF. The CDR3 DNA follows: TGTGCCAGCAGCCAAGAAAGAGGGCGGGGGGGAGAGACCCAGTACTTC.

At least ten counts were recorded for this clonotype. The CDR3 nucleotides read TGTGCCAGCAGTTCGCAGGGGAGGACTGAAGCTTTCTTT. Translating gives CASSSQGRTEAFF. The chain couples TRBV27 to TRBJ1-1; perhaps TRBD1 as D (6 bases). There are 13 residues in the CDR3. Germline-derived CDR1 and CDR2 are MNHEY and SMNVEV (reference sequence). Deletions cut 4 bases from V and 5 bases from J, with 11 bases between.

This clonotype has more than one count but fewer than ten. The V and J genes are TRBV6-1 and TRBJ2-7; 9 nucleotides align to TRBD1. The V gene's germline CDR1 is MNHNS and CDR2 SASEGT. After removal of 4 bases from V and 2 bases from J, the junction contained 6 bases not matched to a gene. The CDR3 length is 15 residues. The CDR3 coding sequence is TGTGCCAGCAGTGGATCCGGGACAGGGACCTACGAGCAGTACTTC. Residues: CASSGSGTGTYEQYF.

This clonotype has a handful of counts. The rearrangement uses TRBV29-1 and TRBJ1-2, with D perhaps matching TRBD1 (5 bases). CDR3 size: 15 residues. V lost 0 bases, J lost 4 bases, and 15 bases lay in between. Germline loops: CDR1 SQVTM, CDR2 ANQGSEA. The CDR3 region has the DNA TGCAGCGTTGAAGAGCGCGACAGAAAGCGCTATGGCTACACCTTC. Translation gives CSVEERDRKRYGYTF.

The rearrangement links TRBV10-3 to TRBJ2-3, with D hard to call. The V and J ends lost 4 bases and 4 bases respectively, with 6 bases between them. In germline, CDR1 is ENHRY, CDR2 SYGVKD. This CDR3 is 12 amino acids long. DNA of the CDR3: TGTGCCATCAGTGCCGAAGCAGATACGCAGTATTTT. The encoded protein is CAISAEADTQYF.

The chain employs TRBV7-8 and TRBJ1-1; D unresolved. Germline assignment: CDR1 SGHVS and CDR2 FQNEAQ. This CDR3 contains 13 residues. The V end was cut by 5 bases, the J end by 1 base, with 8 bases between. This CDR3 is CASSPYKNTEAFF. The CDR3 DNA reads TGTGCCAGCAGCCCTTACAAGAACACTGAAGCTTTCTTT.

This clonotype was recorded a few times. This chain uses TRBV12-3 or TRBV12-4 with TRBJ1-5; 9 bases fit TRBD1. With V trimmed by 0 bases and J by 5 bases, 8 bases remained unmatched. CDR3 size: 17 residues. Here the CDR3 DNA reads TGTGCCAGCAGTTTAGCAGGTGGACAGGGGCGGTATCAGCCCCAGCATTTT. Its translation: CASSLAGGQGRYQPQHF.

The gene calls are TRBV20-1 and TRBJ1-5; no reliable D call. Germline CDR1 reads DFQATT; CDR2 reads SNEGSKA (reference sequence). The ends were cut back, 2 bases at V and 3 bases at J, with 8 bases in the middle. The CDR3 is 13 residues long. The CDR3 DNA reads as TGCAGTGCTAGAATCCGGCTCAATCAGCCCCAGCATTTT. Residues: CSARIRLNQPQHF.

This clonotype was counted between two and nine times. The CDR3 sequence is CASSPGQGAGANEKLFF. The CDR3 DNA is TGCGCCAGCAGCCCCGGACAGGGAGCGGGTGCTAATGAAAAACTGTTTTTT. J is TRBJ1-4 and V is TRBV4-1; 8 bases are a match to TRBD1. V shed 4 bases and J 3 bases; nucleotides not matched to a gene: 10. This CDR3 contains 17 residues. Looked up from germline, CDR1 is MGHRA and CDR2 is YSYEKL.

This clonotype was seen ten or more times. The chain employs TRBV3-1 and TRBJ1-3; D call uncertain. With 6 bases removed from V and 0 bases from J, the gap between germline ends came to 9 bases. Germline CDR1 and CDR2: LGHDT and YNNKEL (reference sequence). The CDR3 runs to 14 residues. CDR3 coding DNA: TGTGCCAGCAGTCTACTTAGCTCTGGAAACACCATATATTTT. Translated, it gives CASSLLSSGNTIYF.

This clonotype was observed once. The chain recombines TRBV7-2 with TRBJ2-6, with 7 bases matching TRBD1. The CDR3 totals 14 residues. Germline CDR1 reads SGHTA; CDR2 reads FQGNSA. V lost 8 bases to trimming and J lost 0 bases; unmatched junction nucleotides: 1. CDR3 sequence reads: CASRQGSGANVLTF. CDR3 bases: TGTGCCAGCCGACAGGGCTCTGGGGCCAACGTCCTGACTTTC.

In this sample, this clonotype turned up many times. The chain uses TRBV20-1 and TRBJ2-3; 9 bases agree with TRBD2. V was pared by 6 bases and J by 1 base, with 8 bases of the junction left unmatched. Germline V gives CDR1 DFQATT, CDR2 SNEGSKA (reference sequence). There are 15 residues in the CDR3. The CDR3 DNA reads as TGCAGTGCCCGAGGGAGACTAGCGGGCACAGATACGCAGTATTTT. Encoded protein: CSARGRLAGTDTQYF.

This clonotype came up a few times. The chain links TRBV4-1 to TRBJ1-1, with D possibly matching TRBD1 (5 bases). V was pared by 3 bases and J by 0 bases, with 14 bases between. The germline V gene encodes CDR1 MGHRA and CDR2 YSYEKL. The CDR3 is 16 residues long. CDR3 in amino acids: CASSHPQGRVNTEAFF. CDR3 sequence (DNA): TGCGCCAGCAGCCACCCCCAAGGCAGGGTGAACACTGAAGCTTTCTTT.

The chain couples TRBV20-1 to TRBJ2-1, with 8 nucleotides matching TRBD2. This CDR3 is 12 amino acids long. Germline V gene sequence: CDR1 DFQATT, CDR2 SNEGSKA (reference sequence). With 5 bases clipped from V and 6 bases from J, the junction kept 3 bases outside the gene matches. The CDR3 nucleotides are TGCAGTGCTGAGCGGGGGATCAATGAGCAGTTCTTC. Protein sequence: CSAERGINEQFF.

This clonotype was picked up a small number of times. The V call is TRBV12-3 or TRBV12-4, the J call TRBJ1-6, with D possibly TRBD1 on 6 matching bases. There are 16 residues in the CDR3. V lost 6 bases, J lost 0 bases, and 12 bases lay in between. As DNA, the CDR3 is TGTGCCAGCAGGGGGGGCGGTCACTCCTATAATTCACCCCTCCACTTT. Encoded protein: CASRGGGHSYNSPLHF.

This clonotype has just a few counts. The J gene is TRBJ2-2, the V gene TRBV2; D unclear. The germline V and J ends were trimmed by 7 bases and 0 bases, with 9 bases remaining between them. Germline CDR1 SNHLY, CDR2 FYNNEI. The CDR3 is 14 amino acids. CDR3 in DNA: TGTGCCAGCAATGCGCAGACGAACACCGGGGAGCTGTTTTTT. This encodes CASNAQTNTGELFF.

This clonotype has only a few counts. This chain connects TRBV27 to TRBJ1-6; 8 positions agree with TRBD1. Germline CDR1 is MNHEY and CDR2 is SMNVEV (reference sequence). The CDR3 totals 14 residues. The ends lost 4 bases at V and 9 bases at J; junction bases unmatched: 5. The chain's CDR3 is CASSSGTGLSPLHF. The CDR3 nucleotides read TGTGCCAGCAGTTCCGGGACAGGCCTTTCACCCCTCCACTTT.

This clonotype occurred a few times. This rearrangement joins TRBV7-9 to TRBJ1-2; D is possibly TRBD1 (6 bases). V dropped 9 bases and J dropped 3 bases, with 20 bases sitting between them. The CDR3 consists of 15 residues. Germline V gene data show CDR1 as SEHNR and CDR2 as FQNEAQ (reference sequence). CDR3: CASLSLGGADYGYTF. CDR3 bases: TGTGCCAGTCTCTCCTTGGGGGGCGCGGACTATGGCTACACCTTC.

This clonotype was counted ten times or more. This sequence joins TRBV9 and TRBJ1-1; TRBD1 is a possible D gene (6 bases). The germline V gene encodes CDR1 SGDLS and CDR2 YYNGEE. Trimming shortened V by 3 bases and J by 4 bases, and 13 bases separated the two germline ends. This CDR3 is built from 14 residues. CDR3 amino acids: CASSGRGAGTEAFF. The CDR3 nucleotides are TGTGCCAGCAGCGGCAGGGGCGCGGGCACTGAAGCTTTCTTT.

The chain carries TRBV7-8 and TRBJ1-2; 9 positions agree with TRBD1. V was clipped by 5 bases and J by 5 bases; unmatched bases: 9. The germline gives CDR1 SGHVS, CDR2 FQNEAQ. The length of the CDR3 is 15 residues. The CDR3 DNA reads as TGTGCCAGCAGCCCAGGTGCGGGACAGGGATATGGCTACACCTTC. It encodes CASSPGAGQGYGYTF.

The table lists this clonotype with a few counts. J is TRBJ1-3 and V is TRBV5-1; no reliable D call. In germline, CDR1 is SGHRS, CDR2 YFSETQ. V dropped 0 bases and J dropped 0 bases, with 4 bases sitting between them. This CDR3 region has 14 residues. CDR3 in DNA: TGCGCCAGCAGCTTGGACAACTCTGGAAACACCATATATTTT. As protein: CASSLDNSGNTIYF. The variable domain in full, with the rest retrieved from reference TRBV5-1 and TRBJ1-3, is KAGVTQTPRYLIKTRGQQVTLSCSPISGHRSVSWYQQTPGQGLQFLFEYFSETQRNKGNFPGRFSGRQFSNSRSEMNVSTLELGDSALYLCASSLDNSGNTIYFGEGSWLTVV.

This clonotype has a handful of counts. The V call is TRBV12-3 or TRBV12-4, the J call TRBJ1-4, with a weak D call TRBD1 (5 bases). The CDR3 contains 13 residues. With 2 bases removed from V and 7 bases from J, the gap between germline ends came to 8 bases. CDR3 sequence (DNA): TGTGCCAGCAGTTTACAGGGAACTGAAAAACTGTTTTTT. Amino acid sequence: CASSLQGTEKLFF.

This clonotype was observed a few times. This sequence joins TRBV2 and TRBJ2-7; tentative D call: TRBD2 (6 bases). Deletions cut 5 bases from V and 7 bases from J, with 15 bases between. The CDR3 is made up of 13 amino acids. In germline, CDR1 is SNHLY, CDR2 FYNNEI. The CDR3 reads CASSLLPGEEQYF. DNA of the CDR3: TGTGCCAGCAGTCTCCTCCCGGGGGAGGAGCAGTACTTC.